Listed below are T cell receptor beta chains from one sample, sequenced in a study of blood T cells in healthy people across ages. Via MiXCR, TCRdb re-called the 5' RACE reads, giving one row per CDR3 protein. The data contain 1.5 million to 2 million distinct CDR3 sequences, approximately 32% of them seen just once; the ten biggest clones take up roughly 10%. The source material was blood. These receptors were obtained from a woman aged 25 to 39 in good health. Each CDR3 is given with its conserved first and last residue. A D gene is named only where the DNA matches it firmly. Not all rows give a size; the values are once, few, many and, for expanded clones, a class.

j_call v_call d_call clone_size cdr3_nt cdr3_aa
TRBJ2-4 TRBV11-2 TRBD2 once TGTGCCAGCAGCTTAGGGACTACCGGGACTAGCGGGACTTCGGCCAAAAACATTCAGTACTTC CASSLGTTGTSGTSAKNIQYF
TRBJ1-5 TRBV6-5 TRBD1 - TGTGCCAGCAGTCCCCGGACAGGTCAGAGCAGTCAGCCCCAGCATTTT CASSPRTGQSSQPQHF
TRBJ2-1 TRBV20-1 - - TGCAGTGCCACTGGTGGCGGGGTAGCCTACAATGAGCAGTTCTTC CSATGGGVAYNEQFF
TRBJ2-7 TRBV7-9 - - TGTGCCAGCAGCTTTCAGGGCGGTAAGGACGAGCAGTACTTC CASSFQGGKDEQYF
TRBJ1-2 TRBV28 - - TGTGCCAGCAGGCCAGTCGTCCACTCCTATGGCTACACCTTC CASRPVVHSYGYTF
TRBJ1-1 TRBV9 - - TGTACCAGCAGTCCGGAGGGGGTCACTGAAGCTTTCTTT CTSSPEGVTEAFF
TRBJ1-2 TRBV2 - - TGTGCCATTGCAGTGGAAGGTGGCTACACCTTC CAIAVEGGYTF
TRBJ2-7 TRBV14 TRBD1 few TGTGCCAGCAGCCAACGGGACAGGGCATACGAGCAGTACTTC CASSQRDRAYEQYF
TRBJ1-6 TRBV7-3 TRBD1 - TGTGCCAGCAGCTTATTCGGGACAGTGAATTCACCCCTCCACTTT CASSLFGTVNSPLHF
TRBJ1-2 TRBV30 - few TGTGCCTGGAACCAGATGGACTATGGCTACACCTTC CAWNQMDYGYTF
TRBJ1-5 TRBV20-1 - - TGCAGTGCTCCCGACCGCCGGGATCTACAAAATCAGCCCCAGCATTTT CSAPDRRDLQNQPQHF
TRBJ2-6 TRBV7-7 - - TGTGCCAGCAGCTTAGCGCCTTGGCAGGCTTCGTACTCTGGGGCCAACGTCCGGACTTTC CASSLAPWQASYSGANVRTF
TRBJ2-1 TRBV7-2 TRBD2 many TGTGCCAGCAGCTCCGGACTAGCCCCCTACAATGAGCAGTTCTTC CASSSGLAPYNEQFF
TRBJ2-7 TRBV3-1 - few TGTGCCAGCAGTCAACATGTGGATCCCTACGAGCAGTACTTC CASSQHVDPYEQYF
TRBJ2-3 TRBV7-2 - - TGTGCCTGCAGCTTAGGTCCCAGCACAGATACGCAGTATTTT CACSLGPSTDTQYF
TRBJ2-7 TRBV20-1 - - TGCAGTGCTAGGGAAGGCGAGGGGACGGACAGCTCCTACGAGCAGTACTTC CSAREGEGTDSSYEQYF
TRBJ2-7 TRBV20-1 - - TGCAGTGCTTCCCCGGAGGGGCAGAGCTCCTACGAGCAGTACTTC CSASPEGQSSYEQYF
TRBJ2-7 TRBV20-1 TRBD1 few TGCAGTGCTAGAGTGCTGGGACAGGGGGGCTACGAGCAGTACTTC CSARVLGQGGYEQYF
TRBJ2-3 TRBV7-9 - few TGTGCCAGCAGCTTATATGGACCTTCGGGCACAGATACGCAGTATTTT CASSLYGPSGTDTQYF
TRBJ2-6 TRBV7-3 - few TGTGCCAGCAGCTCCCAGGGACATACCCCCTCTGGGGCCAACGTCCTGACTTTC CASSSQGHTPSGANVLTF
TRBJ2-7 TRBV20-1 - few TGCAGTGCTAGAGATACAGAGACTTCCTACGAGCAGTACTTC CSARDTETSYEQYF
TRBJ2-2 TRBV10-3 - - TGTGCCATCAGTGAGTCGGGCAGGGGACGTGCCGGGGAGCTGTTTTTT CAISESGRGRAGELFF
TRBJ2-3 TRBV9 - once TGTGCCAGCAGCGCCGGGACATTTCCGACAGATACGCAGTATTTT CASSAGTFPTDTQYF
TRBJ1-2 TRBV20-1 TRBD1 once TGCAGTGCCAGCCGGACAGGAGACATCTATGGCTACACCTTC CSASRTGDIYGYTF
TRBJ1-1 TRBV15 - - TGTGCCACCAGCACTGTCGTGGGGGCACTGGAAGCTTTCTTT CATSTVVGALEAFF
TRBJ2-3 TRBV7-2 TRBD2 many TGTGCCAGCAGCCCGAGCGGGGCTAGCACAGATACGCAGTATTTT CASSPSGASTDTQYF
TRBJ2-6 TRBV24-1 - - TGTGCCACCAGTGACCCGAGGGATTCTGGGGCCAACGTCCTGATTTTC CATSDPRDSGANVLIF
TRBJ2-1 TRBV7-8 - - TGTGCCAGCAACCTCGCCAACGCGGGCAATGAGCAGTTCTTC CASNLANAGNEQFF
TRBJ2-3 TRBV20-1 TRBD2 few TGCAGTGCCTTACCTTCTAGCGGGAGAGGCACAGATACGCAGTATTTT CSALPSSGRGTDTQYF
TRBJ1-1 TRBV27 TRBD1 - TGTGCCAGCATCGCCGGGGACAGGGGGCTCGTCACTGAAGCTTTCTTT CASIAGDRGLVTEAFF
TRBJ2-3 TRBV25-1 - many TGTGCCAGCAGAACAGATACGCAGTATTTT CASRTDTQYF
TRBJ2-1 TRBV7-2 TRBD2 - TGTGCCAGCAGCCCCTCGACTAGCGCCTACAATGAGCAGTTCTTC CASSPSTSAYNEQFF
TRBJ2-7 TRBV6-6 - few TGTGCCAGCAGTTATCCCGGGCAGGGCGGTAGGCAGTACTTC CASSYPGQGGRQYF
TRBJ2-1 TRBV28 - - TGTGCCAGCAGTTTTTTCAGGAATGAGCAGTTCTTC CASSFFRNEQFF
TRBJ1-1 TRBV5-1 - many TGCGCCAGCAGCATCGACTATCCGAACACTGAAGCTTTCTTT CASSIDYPNTEAFF
TRBJ2-2 TRBV10-3 TRBD2 - TGTGCCATCAGTTATGGCGGGAGTCTCGCCGGGGAGCTGTTTTTT CAISYGGSLAGELFF
TRBJ1-5 TRBV7-2 - few TGTGCCAGCAGCGACACAGGGTTGCTAGGGCAGCCCCAGCATTTT CASSDTGLLGQPQHF
TRBJ2-2 TRBV10-3 - - TGTGCCATTAAGTCTAACACCGGGGAGCTGTTTTTT CAIKSNTGELFF
TRBJ2-6 TRBV27 - many TGTGCCAGCAGTTGGGGCTCTGGGGCCAACGTCCTGACTTTC CASSWGSGANVLTF
TRBJ2-7 TRBV21-1 - - TGTGCCAGCAGCAAAGCTGTGGACGCCGCGTGGGACGAGCAGTACTTC CASSKAVDAAWDEQYF
TRBJ2-3 TRBV12-3/TRBV12-4 TRBD1 - TGTGCCAGCAGTTTTCCCCGACAGGGGGCCCACCACACACGGGTCGATACGCAGTATTTT CASSFPRQGAHHTRVDTQYF
TRBJ1-1 TRBV20-1 - - TGCAGTGCTAGAGACGAACCGGGACAAGTAAACACTGAAGCTTTCTTT CSARDEPGQVNTEAFF
TRBJ1-1 TRBV10-3 - - TGTGCCATCAAGCTCGGGGGGCGAGGGACTGAAGCTTTCTTT CAIKLGGRGTEAFF
TRBJ2-5 TRBV10-3 - - TGTGCCATCAGTGATCTGCTCGAGGGGGAAGAGACCCAGTACTTC CAISDLLEGEETQYF
TRBJ2-3 TRBV12-3/TRBV12-4 TRBD1 - TGTGCCGGCAGTCTCGACAGGGGGCCCACAGATACGCAGTATTTT CAGSLDRGPTDTQYF
TRBJ2-1 TRBV4-1 TRBD2 - TGCGCCAGCAGCCACCCTAGCGGGGCCGGGCTAGGGGAGCAGTTCTTC CASSHPSGAGLGEQFF
TRBJ2-3 TRBV4-1 TRBD2 - TGCGCCAGCAGCCAAGTCCTCGGACTAGCGGGAAGACTGGGGGCAGATACGCAGTATTTT CASSQVLGLAGRLGADTQYF
TRBJ2-5 TRBV5-1 TRBD1 - TGCGCCAGCAGCTTGGCCGGCGGGACAGGAGCTCAAGAGACCCAGTACTTC CASSLAGGTGAQETQYF
TRBJ2-1 TRBV2 TRBD1 few TGTGCCAGCGGCGGGACAGGGAACTACAATGAGCAGTTCTTC CASGGTGNYNEQFF
TRBJ2-2 TRBV29-1 - few TGCAGCGGGGACGTGGGGACCGGGGAGCTGTTTTTT CSGDVGTGELFF
TRBJ2-2 TRBV2 - - TGTGCCAGCAGTGAAGAGGGGGGGGCCACCGGGGAGCTGTTTTTT CASSEEGGATGELFF
TRBJ2-5 TRBV6-6 - many TGTGCCAGCAGTTACGAAGGGCAGTCCCAAGAGACCCAGTACTTC CASSYEGQSQETQYF